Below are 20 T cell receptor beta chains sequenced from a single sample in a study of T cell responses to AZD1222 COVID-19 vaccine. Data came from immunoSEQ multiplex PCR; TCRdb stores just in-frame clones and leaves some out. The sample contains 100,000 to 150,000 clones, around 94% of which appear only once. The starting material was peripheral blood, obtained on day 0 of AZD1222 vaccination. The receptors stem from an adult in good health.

CDR3 nucleotides: TGTGCCAGCAGCCAAGATATTCGGAACTTGGAGACCCAGTACTTC. It encodes CASSQDIRNLETQYF. J is TRBJ2-5 and V is TRBV4-2, with D uncertain. CDR3 length equals 15 residues. Germline V gene lookup returns CDR1 LGHNA and CDR2 YNFKEQ. The germline V and J ends were trimmed by 0 bases and 5 bases, with 13 bases remaining between them.

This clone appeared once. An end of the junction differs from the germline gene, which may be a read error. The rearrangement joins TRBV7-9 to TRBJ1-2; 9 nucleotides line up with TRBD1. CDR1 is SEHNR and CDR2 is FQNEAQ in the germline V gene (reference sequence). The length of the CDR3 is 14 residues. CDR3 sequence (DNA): TGTGCCAGCAGCTTAGGACAGGGGGGAGTCGGCTCCACCTTC. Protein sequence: CASSLGQGGVGSTF.

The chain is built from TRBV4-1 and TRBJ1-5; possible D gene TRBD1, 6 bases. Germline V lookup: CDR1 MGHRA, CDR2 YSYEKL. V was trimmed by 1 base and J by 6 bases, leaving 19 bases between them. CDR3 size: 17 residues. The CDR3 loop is CASSQVPAGGRGQPQHF. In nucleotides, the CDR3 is TGCGCCAGCAGCCAAGTGCCAGCGGGGGGGCGAGGTCAGCCCCAGCATTTT.

Here the CDR3 reads CATSRDFRELIAKNIQYF. Written as DNA, the CDR3 is TGTGCCACCAGCAGAGATTTCCGGGAGCTGATAGCCAAAAACATTCAGTACTTC. This chain connects TRBV15 to TRBJ2-4, with D maybe TRBD2 (6 bases). This CDR3 region has 18 residues. V gave up 0 bases and J gave up 0 bases, with 15 bases separating them. Per the germline V gene, CDR1 is LNHNV and CDR2 is YYDKDF (reference sequence).

The CDR3 bases are TGTGCCAGTAGTTTCCGGGCCCCGAGTGGCTACACCTTC. Translation: CASSFRAPSGYTF. The gene calls are TRBV19 and TRBJ1-2; D ambiguous. The CDR3 sequence is 13 residues long. V lost 5 bases to trimming and J lost 7 bases, with 14 bases between them. Germline values: CDR1 LNHDA, CDR2 SQIVND (reference sequence). Full variable domain (missing parts from reference TRBV19 and TRBJ1-2): DGGITQSPKYLFRKEGQNVTLSCEQNLNHDAMYWYRQDPGQGLRLIYYSQIVNDFQKGDIAEGYSVSREKKESFPLTVTSAQKNPTAFYLCASSFRAPSGYTFGSGTRLTVV.

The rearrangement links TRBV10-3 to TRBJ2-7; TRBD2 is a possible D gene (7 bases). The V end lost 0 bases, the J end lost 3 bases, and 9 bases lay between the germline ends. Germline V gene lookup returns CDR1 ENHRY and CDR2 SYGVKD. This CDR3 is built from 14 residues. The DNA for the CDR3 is TGTGCCATCAGTGAGTCCGGGGGGCTCTACGAGCAGTACTTC. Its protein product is CAISESGGLYEQYF.

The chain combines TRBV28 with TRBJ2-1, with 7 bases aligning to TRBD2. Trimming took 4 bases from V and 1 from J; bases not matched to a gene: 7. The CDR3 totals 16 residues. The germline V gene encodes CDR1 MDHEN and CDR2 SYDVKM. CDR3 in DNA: TGTGCCAGCAGTTCATCACTAGCGCCTTCCTACAATGAGCAGTTCTTC. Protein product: CASSSSLAPSYNEQFF.

The CDR3, as DNA: TGTGCCAGCAGTTTCTCAGGAGGTATTTCACCCCTCCACTTT. The encoded protein is CASSFSGGISPLHF. The V gene is TRBV27, the J gene TRBJ1-6; unclear D gene. In germline, CDR1 is MNHEY, CDR2 SMNVEV (reference sequence). V lost 3 bases and J lost 9, with 12 bases in between. The CDR3 totals 14 residues.

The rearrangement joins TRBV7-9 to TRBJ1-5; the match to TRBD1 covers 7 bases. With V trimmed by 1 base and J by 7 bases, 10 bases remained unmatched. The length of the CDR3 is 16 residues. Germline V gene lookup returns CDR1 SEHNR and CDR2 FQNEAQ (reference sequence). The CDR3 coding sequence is TGTGCCAGCAGCTTAGGGGGGACAGCCCAGCTACAGCCCCAGCATTTT. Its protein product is CASSLGGTAQLQPQHF.

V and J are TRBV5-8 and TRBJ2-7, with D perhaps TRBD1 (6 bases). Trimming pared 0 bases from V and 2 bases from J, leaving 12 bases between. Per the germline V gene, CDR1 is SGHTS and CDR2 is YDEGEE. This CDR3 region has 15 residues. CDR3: CASSLGQALAYEQYF. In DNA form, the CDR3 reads TGTGCCAGCAGCTTGGGACAGGCACTTGCCTACGAGCAGTACTTC.

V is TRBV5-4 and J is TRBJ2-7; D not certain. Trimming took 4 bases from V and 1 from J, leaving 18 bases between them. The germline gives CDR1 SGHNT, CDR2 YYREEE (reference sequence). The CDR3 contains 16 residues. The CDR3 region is CASSLPGQPLSYEQYF. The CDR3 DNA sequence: TGTGCCAGCAGCCTCCCAGGCCAGCCCCTATCCTACGAGCAGTACTTC.

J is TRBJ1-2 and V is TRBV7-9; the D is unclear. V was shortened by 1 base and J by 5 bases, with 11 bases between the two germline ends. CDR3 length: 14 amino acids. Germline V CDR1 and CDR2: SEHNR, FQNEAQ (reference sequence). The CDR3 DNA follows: TGTGCCAGCAGCTTAGTGGAACAGTTTTATGGCTACACCTTC. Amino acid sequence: CASSLVEQFYGYTF.

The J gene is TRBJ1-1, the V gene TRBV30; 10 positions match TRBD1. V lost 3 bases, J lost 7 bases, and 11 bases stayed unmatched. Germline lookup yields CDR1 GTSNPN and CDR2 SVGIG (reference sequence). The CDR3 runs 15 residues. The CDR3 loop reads CAWRREGQGRSEAFF. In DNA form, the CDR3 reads TGTGCCTGGAGACGGGAGGGACAGGGGCGTAGTGAAGCTTTCTTT.

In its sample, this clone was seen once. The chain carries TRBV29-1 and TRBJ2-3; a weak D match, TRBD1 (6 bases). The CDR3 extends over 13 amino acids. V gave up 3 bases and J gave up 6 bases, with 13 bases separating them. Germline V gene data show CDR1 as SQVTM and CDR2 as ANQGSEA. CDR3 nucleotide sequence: TGCAGCGTTGATGGGGCAGGGGACGATACGCAGTATTTT. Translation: CSVDGAGDDTQYF.

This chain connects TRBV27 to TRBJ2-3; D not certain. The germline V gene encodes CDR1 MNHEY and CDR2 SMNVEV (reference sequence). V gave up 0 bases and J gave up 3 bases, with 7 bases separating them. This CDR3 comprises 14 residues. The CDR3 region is CASSLSAPTDTQYF. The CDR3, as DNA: TGTGCCAGCAGTTTATCGGCCCCGACAGATACGCAGTATTTT.

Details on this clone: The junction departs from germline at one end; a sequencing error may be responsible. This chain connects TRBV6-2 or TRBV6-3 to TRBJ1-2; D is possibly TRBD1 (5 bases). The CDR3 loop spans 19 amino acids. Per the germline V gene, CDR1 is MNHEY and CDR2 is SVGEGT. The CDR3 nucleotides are TGTGCCAGCAGTTACAGGGGACGCGGTAAAACGAACCACCATAGTTCGGTCATCTTC. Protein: CASSYRGRGKTNHHSSVIF.

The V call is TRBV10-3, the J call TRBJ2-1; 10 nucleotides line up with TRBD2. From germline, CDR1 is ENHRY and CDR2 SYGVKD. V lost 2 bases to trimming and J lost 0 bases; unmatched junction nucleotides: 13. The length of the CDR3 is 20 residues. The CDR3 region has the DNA TGTGCCATCAGTGAGAAGAGTTCGCTAGCGGGGGCGAGCTCCTACAATGAGCAGTTCTTC. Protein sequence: CAISEKSSLAGASSYNEQFF.

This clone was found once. This chain's CDR3 is CATSDLDYGYTF. The DNA for the CDR3 is TGTGCCACCAGTGATTTAGACTATGGCTACACCTTC. The V and J genes are TRBV24-1 and TRBJ1-2; D is unclear. Per the germline V gene, CDR1 is KGHDR and CDR2 is SFDVKD. CDR3 length equals 12 residues. V dropped 1 base and J dropped 3 bases, with 2 bases sitting between them.

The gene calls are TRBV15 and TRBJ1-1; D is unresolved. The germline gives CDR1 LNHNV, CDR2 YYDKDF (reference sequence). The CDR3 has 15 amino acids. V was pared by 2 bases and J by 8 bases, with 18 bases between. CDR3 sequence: CATSRTSIEISEAFF. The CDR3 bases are TGTGCCACCAGCAGAACCTCTATCGAGATCTCGGAAGCTTTCTTT.

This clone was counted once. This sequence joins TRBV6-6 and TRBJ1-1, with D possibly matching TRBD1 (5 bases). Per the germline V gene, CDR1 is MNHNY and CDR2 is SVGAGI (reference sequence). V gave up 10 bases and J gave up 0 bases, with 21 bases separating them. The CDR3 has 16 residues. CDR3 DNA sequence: TGTGCCATCCGGGACTCCCGGGGGAGGATGAACACTGAAGCTTTCTTT. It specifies CAIRDSRGRMNTEAFF.